The clone carrying this T cell receptor (beta chain) was seen a handful of times. Its matching antigen is unknown. Individual cDNA molecules each received unique molecular identifiers attached to them. In TCRdb, the 5' RACE reads were re-called with MiXCR into one record per CDR3 protein. The sample includes roughly 120,000 distinct CDR3 sequences, about 15% of them seen just once. This entry belongs to a study of early T cells in non-severe SARS-CoV-2 infection. Study-wide context: The chains were unpaired, and the sequenced material was bulk RNA from unsorted whole blood. Study-wide points: Anti-spike CD8 specificities were favored by VDJdb matching, whose results missed private and CD4 specificities.

Trimming shortened V by 4 bases and J by 6 bases, and 16 bases separated the two germline ends. The germline gives CDR1 LNHDA, CDR2 SQIVND (reference sequence). This CDR3 has 14 amino acids. The sample was whole blood. The rearrangement joins TRBV19 to TRBJ2-7; maybe TRBD1 (7 bases). The receptor was isolated from an adult who was a healthcare worker with PCR-confirmed SARS-CoV-2 infection or an uninfected control (not recorded which). CDR3 sequence reads: CASSTTWQGGEQYF. The CDR3 region has the DNA TGTGCCAGTAGTACGACTTGGCAGGGGGGCGAGCAGTACTTC.